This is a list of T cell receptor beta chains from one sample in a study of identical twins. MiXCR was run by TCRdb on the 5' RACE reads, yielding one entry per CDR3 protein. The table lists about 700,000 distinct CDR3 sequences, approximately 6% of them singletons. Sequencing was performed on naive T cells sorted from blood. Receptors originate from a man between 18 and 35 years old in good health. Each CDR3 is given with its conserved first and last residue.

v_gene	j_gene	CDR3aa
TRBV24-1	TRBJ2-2	CATRLGNTGELFF
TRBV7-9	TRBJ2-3	CARINFDTQYF
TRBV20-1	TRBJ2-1	CSARVGVDNEQFF
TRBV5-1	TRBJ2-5	CASSSTGRGYQETQYF
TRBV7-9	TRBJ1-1	CASSARDREPEAFF
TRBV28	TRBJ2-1	CASSLSGQLPTYNEQFF
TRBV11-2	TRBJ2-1	CASSSFKTSGSSYNEQFF
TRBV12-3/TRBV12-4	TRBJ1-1	CASSFRQGRVEAFF
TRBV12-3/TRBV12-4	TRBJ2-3	CASSPQSPTDTQYF
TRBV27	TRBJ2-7	CASSFGGRANEQYF
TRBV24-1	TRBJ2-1	CATSDLWDYNEQFF
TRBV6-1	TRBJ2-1	CASSRGLKNEQFF
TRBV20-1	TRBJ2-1	CSARDLLTSGRAQSSYNEQFF
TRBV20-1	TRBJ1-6	CSAPRGSYNSPLHF
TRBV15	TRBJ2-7	CATSVRTSGAYEQYF
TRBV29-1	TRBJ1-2	CSVDPGLEGYTF
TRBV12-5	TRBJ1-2	CASGRTENYGYTF
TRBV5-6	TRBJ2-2	CASSAGTGNSGELFF
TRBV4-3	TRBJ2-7	CASSPTGDPYEQYF
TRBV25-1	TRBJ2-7	CASSDSGLPYEQYF
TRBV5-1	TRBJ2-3	CASSLWIPGTDTQYF
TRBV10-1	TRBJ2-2	CASNPTGSTGELFF
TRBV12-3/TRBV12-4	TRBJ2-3	CASSAGGTTATDTQYF
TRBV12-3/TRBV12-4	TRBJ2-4	CASSLVVGTTGIQYF
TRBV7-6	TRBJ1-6	CASSLTSAGSPAPLHF
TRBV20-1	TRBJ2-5	CSAPGGMGETQYF
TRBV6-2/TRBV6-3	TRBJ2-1	CASGSGTASNEQFF
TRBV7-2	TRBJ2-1	CASSLAGQGQFF
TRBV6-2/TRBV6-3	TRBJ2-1	CASSKYPGQGRNEQFF
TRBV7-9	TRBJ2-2	CASSPSSNTGELFF
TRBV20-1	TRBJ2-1	CSARDIGGTSGNEQFF
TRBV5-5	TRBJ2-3	CASTPPAQLSTDTQYF